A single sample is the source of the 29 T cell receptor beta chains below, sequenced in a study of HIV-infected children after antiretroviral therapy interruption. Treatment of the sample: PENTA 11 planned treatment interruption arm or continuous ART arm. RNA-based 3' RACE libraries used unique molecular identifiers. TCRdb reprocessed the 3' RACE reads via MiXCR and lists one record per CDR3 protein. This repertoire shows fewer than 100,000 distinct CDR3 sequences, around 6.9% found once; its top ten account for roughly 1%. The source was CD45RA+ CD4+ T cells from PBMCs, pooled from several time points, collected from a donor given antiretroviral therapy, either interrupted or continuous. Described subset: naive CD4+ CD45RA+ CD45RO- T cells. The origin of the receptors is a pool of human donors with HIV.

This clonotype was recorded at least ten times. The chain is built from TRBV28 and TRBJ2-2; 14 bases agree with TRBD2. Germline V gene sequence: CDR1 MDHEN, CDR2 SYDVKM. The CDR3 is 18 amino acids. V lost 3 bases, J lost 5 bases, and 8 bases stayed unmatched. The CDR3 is CASSFPTSGRARTGELFF. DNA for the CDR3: TGTGCCAGCAGTTTCCCGACTAGCGGGAGGGCCCGAACCGGGGAGCTGTTTTTT.

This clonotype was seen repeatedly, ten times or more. Written as DNA, the CDR3 is TGCGCCAGCAGCTTGGGGGTGGCTGGGGCCAACGTCCTGACTTTC. It encodes CASSLGVAGANVLTF. The chain couples TRBV5-1 to TRBJ2-6, with D unresolved. Trimming stripped 0 bases from V and 2 bases from J, with 6 bases between. This CDR3 contains 15 residues. The V gene's germline CDR1 is SGHRS and CDR2 YFSETQ.

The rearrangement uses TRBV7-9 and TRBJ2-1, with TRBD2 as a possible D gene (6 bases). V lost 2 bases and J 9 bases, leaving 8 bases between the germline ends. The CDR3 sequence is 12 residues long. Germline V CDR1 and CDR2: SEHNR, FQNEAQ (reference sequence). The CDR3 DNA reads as TGTGCCAGCAGCTTACGGGGGACTGAGCAGTTCTTC. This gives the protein CASSLRGTEQFF.

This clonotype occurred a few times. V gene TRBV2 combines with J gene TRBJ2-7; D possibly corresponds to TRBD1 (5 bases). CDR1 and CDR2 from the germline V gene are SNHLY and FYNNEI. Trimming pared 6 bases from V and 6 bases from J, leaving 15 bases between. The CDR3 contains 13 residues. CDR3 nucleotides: TGTGCCAGCAGATCAGACAGTCCTGGCGAGCAGTACTTC. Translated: CASRSDSPGEQYF.

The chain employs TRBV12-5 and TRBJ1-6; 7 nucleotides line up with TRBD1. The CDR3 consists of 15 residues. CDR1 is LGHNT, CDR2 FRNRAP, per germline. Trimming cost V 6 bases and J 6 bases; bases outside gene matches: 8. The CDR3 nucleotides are TGTGCTAGTGGCCTTAGACAGGGATCTAATTCACCCCTCCACTTT. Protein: CASGLRQGSNSPLHF. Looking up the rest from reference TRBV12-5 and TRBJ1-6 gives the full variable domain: DARVTQTPRHKVTEMGQEVTMRCQPILGHNTVFWYRQTMMQGLELLAYFRNRAPLDDSGMPKDRFSAEMPDATLATLKIQPSEPRDSAVYFCASGLRQGSNSPLHFGNGTRLTVT.

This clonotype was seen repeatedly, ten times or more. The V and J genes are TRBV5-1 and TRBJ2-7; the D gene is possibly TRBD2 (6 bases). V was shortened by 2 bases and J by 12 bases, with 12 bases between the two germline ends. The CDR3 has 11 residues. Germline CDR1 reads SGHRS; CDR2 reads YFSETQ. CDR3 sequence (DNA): TGCGCCAGCAGCTTTGGCGGGATCGCGTACTTC. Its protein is CASSFGGIAYF.

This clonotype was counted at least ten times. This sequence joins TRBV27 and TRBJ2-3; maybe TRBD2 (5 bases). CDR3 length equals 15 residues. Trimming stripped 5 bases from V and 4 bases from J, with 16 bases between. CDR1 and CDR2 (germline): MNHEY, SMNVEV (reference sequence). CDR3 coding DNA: TGTGCCAGCAGTCGCACCAACAGCGGCTCAGATACGCAGTATTTT. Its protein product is CASSRTNSGSDTQYF.

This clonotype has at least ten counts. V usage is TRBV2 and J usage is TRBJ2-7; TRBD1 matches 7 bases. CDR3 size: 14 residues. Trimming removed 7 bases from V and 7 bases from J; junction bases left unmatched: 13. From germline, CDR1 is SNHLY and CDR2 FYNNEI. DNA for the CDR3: TGTGCCAGCACTGGACAGGCCCTGAGGAGGGAGCAGTACTTC. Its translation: CASTGQALRREQYF.

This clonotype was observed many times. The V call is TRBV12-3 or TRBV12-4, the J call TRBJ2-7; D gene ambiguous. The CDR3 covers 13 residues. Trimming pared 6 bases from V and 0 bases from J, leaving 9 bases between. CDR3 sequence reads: CASSFGSSYEQYF. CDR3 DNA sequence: TGTGCCAGCAGCTTTGGTAGCTCCTACGAGCAGTACTTC.

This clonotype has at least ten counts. The CDR3 here is CASSHQTTYNEQFF. The CDR3 DNA reads as TGTGCCAGCAGCCACCAGACCACCTACAATGAGCAGTTCTTC. The chain carries TRBV13 and TRBJ2-1; no reliable D call. This CDR3 is built from 14 residues. Between the trimmed V and J ends, which lost 5 bases and 2 bases, there was a span of 10 bases. Germline lookup yields CDR1 PRHDT and CDR2 FYEKMQ (reference sequence). Full variable domain (missing parts from reference TRBV13 and TRBJ2-1): AAGVIQSPRHLIKEKRETATLKCYPIPRHDTVYWYQQGPGQDPQFLISFYEKMQSDKGSIPDRFSAQQFSDYHSELNMSSLELGDSALYFCASSHQTTYNEQFFGPGTRLTVL.

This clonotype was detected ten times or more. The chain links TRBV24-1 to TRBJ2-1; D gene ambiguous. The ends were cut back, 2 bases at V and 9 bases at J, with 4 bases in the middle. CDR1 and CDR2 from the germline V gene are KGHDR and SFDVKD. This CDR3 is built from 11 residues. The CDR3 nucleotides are TGTGCCACCAGTGATTCTTCTGAGCAGTTCTTC. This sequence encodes CATSDSSEQFF.

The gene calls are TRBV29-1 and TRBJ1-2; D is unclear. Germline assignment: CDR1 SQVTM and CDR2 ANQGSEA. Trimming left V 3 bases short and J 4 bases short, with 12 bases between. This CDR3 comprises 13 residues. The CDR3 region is CSVDLAGTYGYTF. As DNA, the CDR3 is TGCAGCGTTGACTTGGCAGGCACCTATGGCTACACCTTC.

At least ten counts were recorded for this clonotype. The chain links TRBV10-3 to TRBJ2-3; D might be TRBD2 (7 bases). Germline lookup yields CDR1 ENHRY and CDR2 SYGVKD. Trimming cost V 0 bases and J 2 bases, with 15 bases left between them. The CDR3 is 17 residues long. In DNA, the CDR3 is TGTGCCATCAGTGAGTCGTCGGGGGGCCGCAACACAGATACGCAGTATTTT. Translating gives CAISESSGGRNTDTQYF.

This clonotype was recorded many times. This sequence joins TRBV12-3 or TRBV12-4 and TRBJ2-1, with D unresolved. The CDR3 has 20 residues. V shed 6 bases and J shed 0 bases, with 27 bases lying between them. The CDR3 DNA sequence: TGTGCCAGCAGGCCTCAGCGCAGCGACCTACTTACGAGCTCCTACAATGAGCAGTTCTTC. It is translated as CASRPQRSDLLTSSYNEQFF.

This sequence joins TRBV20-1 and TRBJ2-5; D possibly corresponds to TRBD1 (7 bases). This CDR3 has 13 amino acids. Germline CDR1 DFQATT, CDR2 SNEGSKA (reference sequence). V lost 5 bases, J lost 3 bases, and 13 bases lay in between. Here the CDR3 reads CSALGGGEETQYF. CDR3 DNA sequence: TGCAGTGCTTTAGGGGGCGGGGAAGAGACCCAGTACTTC.

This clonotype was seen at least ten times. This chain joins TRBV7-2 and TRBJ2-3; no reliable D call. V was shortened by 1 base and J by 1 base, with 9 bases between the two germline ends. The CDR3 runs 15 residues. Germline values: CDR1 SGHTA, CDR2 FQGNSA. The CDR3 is CASSLGHPGTDTQYF. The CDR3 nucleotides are TGTGCCAGCAGCTTAGGGCACCCGGGCACAGATACGCAGTATTTT.

The chain's CDR3 is CAISAGAAFKETQYF. The CDR3 bases are TGTGCCATCAGTGCAGGGGCAGCATTTAAAGAGACCCAGTACTTC. The J gene is TRBJ2-5, the V gene TRBV10-3; the D gene is possibly TRBD1 (6 bases). The CDR3 contains 15 residues. V was clipped by 4 bases and J by 3 bases, with 15 bases between them. Germline CDR1 ENHRY, CDR2 SYGVKD.

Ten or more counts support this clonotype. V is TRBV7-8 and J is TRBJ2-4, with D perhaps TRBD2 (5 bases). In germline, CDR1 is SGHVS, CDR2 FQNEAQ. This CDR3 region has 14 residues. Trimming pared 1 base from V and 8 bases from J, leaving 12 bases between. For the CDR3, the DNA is TGTGCCAGCAGCTTAGGAGGGCTTGATGACATTCAGTACTTC. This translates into CASSLGGLDDIQYF.

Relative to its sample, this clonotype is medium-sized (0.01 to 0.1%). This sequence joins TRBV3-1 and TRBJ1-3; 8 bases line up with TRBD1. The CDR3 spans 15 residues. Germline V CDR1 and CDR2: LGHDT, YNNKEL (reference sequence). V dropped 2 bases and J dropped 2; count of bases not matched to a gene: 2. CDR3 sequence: CASSQTGGAGNTIYF. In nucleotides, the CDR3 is TGTGCCAGCAGCCAAACAGGGGGTGCTGGAAACACCATATATTTT.

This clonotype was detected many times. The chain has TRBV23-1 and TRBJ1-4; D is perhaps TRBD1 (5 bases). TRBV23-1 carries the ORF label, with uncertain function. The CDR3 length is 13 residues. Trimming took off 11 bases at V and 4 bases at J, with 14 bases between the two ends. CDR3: CAANQGSNEKLFF. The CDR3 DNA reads TGCGCCGCCAACCAGGGAAGTAATGAAAAACTGTTTTTT.

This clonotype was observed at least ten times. CDR3 coding DNA: TGTGCCAGCAGTTTGGCTAGCGGTGTTAGCACAGATACGCAGTATTTT. Protein sequence: CASSLASGVSTDTQYF. The chain employs TRBV12-3 or TRBV12-4 and TRBJ2-3, with 7 bases identical to TRBD2. V dropped 3 bases and J dropped 0; count of bases not matched to a gene: 6. The CDR3 is 16 residues long.

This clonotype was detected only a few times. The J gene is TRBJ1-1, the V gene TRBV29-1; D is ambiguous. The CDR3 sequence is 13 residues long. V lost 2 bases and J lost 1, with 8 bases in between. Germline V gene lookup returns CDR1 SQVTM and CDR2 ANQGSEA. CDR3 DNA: TGCAGCGTTGAATTACAGAGGAACACTGAAGCTTTCTTT. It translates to CSVELQRNTEAFF. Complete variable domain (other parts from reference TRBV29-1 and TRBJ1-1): SAVISQKPSRDICQRGTSLTIQCQVDSQVTMMFWYRQQPGQSLTLIATANQGSEATYESGFVIDKFPISRPNLTFSTLTVSNMSPEDSSIYLCSVELQRNTEAFFGQGTRLTVV.

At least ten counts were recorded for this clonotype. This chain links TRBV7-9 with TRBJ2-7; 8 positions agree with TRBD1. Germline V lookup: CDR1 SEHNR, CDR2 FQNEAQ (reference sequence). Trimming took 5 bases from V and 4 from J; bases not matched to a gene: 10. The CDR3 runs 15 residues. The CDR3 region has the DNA TGTGCCAGCAGCCGCAGGACAGGGCAATATTACGAGCAGTACTTC. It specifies CASSRRTGQYYEQYF. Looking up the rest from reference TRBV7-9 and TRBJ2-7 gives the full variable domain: DTGVSQNPRHKITKRGQNVTFRCDPISEHNRLYWYRQTLGQGPEFLTYFQNEAQLEKSRLLSDRFSAERPKGSFSTLEIQRTEQGDSAMYLCASSRRTGQYYEQYFGPGTRLTVT.

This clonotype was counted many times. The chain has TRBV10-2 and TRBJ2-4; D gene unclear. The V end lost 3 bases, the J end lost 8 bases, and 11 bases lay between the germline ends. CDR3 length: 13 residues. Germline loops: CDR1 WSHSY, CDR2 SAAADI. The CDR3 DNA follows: TGCGCCAGCAGTGACGACCCCGCTGACATTCAGTACTTC. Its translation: CASSDDPADIQYF.

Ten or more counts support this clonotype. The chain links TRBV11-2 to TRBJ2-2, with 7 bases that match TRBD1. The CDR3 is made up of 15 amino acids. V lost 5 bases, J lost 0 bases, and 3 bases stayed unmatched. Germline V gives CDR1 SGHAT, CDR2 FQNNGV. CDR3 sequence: CASSAGTANTGELFF. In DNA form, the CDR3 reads TGTGCCAGCAGCGCCGGGACAGCGAACACCGGGGAGCTGTTTTTT. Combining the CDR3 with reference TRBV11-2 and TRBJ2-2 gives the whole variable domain EAGVAQSPRYKIIEKRQSVAFWCNPISGHATLYWYQQILGQGPKLLIQFQNNGVVDDSQLPKDRFSAERLKGVDSTLKIQPAKLEDSAVYLCASSAGTANTGELFFGEGSRLTVL.

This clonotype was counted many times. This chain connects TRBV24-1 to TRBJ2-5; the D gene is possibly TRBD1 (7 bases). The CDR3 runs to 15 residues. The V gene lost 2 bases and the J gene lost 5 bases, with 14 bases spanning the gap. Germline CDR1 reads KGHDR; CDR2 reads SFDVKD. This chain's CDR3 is CATSDSGGRSETQYF. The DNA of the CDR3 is TGTGCCACCAGTGATTCAGGGGGGAGATCGGAGACCCAGTACTTC.

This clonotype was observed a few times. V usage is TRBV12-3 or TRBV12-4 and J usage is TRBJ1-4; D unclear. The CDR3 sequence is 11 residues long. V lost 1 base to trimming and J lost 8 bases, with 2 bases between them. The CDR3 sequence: CASSLEEKLFF. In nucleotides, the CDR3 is TGTGCCAGCAGTTTAGAGGAAAAACTGTTTTTT.

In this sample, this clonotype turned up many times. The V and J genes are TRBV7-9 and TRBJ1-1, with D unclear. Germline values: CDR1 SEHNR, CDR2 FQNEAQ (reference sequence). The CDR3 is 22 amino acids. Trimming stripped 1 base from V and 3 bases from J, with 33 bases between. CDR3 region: CASSLVSRGGIVRGTVDTEAFF. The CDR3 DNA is TGTGCCAGCAGCTTAGTGAGTCGGGGTGGCATAGTTCGGGGTACGGTGGACACTGAAGCTTTCTTT.

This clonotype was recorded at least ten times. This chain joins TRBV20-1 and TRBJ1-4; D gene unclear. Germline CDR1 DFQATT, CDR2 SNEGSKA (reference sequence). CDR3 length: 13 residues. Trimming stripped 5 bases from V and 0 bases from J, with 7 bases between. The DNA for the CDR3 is TGCAGTGCTTATCAGGCAACTAATGAAAAACTGTTTTTT. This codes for CSAYQATNEKLFF.